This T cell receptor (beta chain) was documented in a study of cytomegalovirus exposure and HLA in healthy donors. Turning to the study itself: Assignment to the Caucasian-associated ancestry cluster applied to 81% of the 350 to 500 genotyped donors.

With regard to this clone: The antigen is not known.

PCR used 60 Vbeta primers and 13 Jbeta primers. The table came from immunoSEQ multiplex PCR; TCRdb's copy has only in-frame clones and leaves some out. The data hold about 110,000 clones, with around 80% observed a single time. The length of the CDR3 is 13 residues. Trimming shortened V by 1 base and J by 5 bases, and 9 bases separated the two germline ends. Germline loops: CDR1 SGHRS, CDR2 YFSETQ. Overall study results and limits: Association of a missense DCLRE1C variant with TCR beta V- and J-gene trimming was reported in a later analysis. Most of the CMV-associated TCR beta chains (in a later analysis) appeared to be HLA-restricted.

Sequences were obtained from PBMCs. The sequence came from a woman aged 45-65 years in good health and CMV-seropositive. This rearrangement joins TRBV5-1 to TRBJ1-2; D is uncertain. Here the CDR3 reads CASSLTSVYGYTF. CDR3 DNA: TGCGCCAGCAGCTTGACGAGTGTTTATGGCTACACCTTC. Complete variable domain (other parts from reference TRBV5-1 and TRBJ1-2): KAGVTQTPRYLIKTRGQQVTLSCSPISGHRSVSWYQQTPGQGLQFLFEYFSETQRNKGNFPGRFSGRQFSNSRSEMNVSTLELGDSALYLCASSLTSVYGYTFGSGTRLTVV.